The sequence of this T cell receptor beta chain was determined in a study of identical twins. Everyone who gave samples was a healthy Caucasian. Broader study findings: Insertions were fewer in abundant cord blood beta clonotypes, whereas memory repertoires showed none of this pattern. Out-of-frame alpha sequences common to twins exhibited a surplus of low generation probability.

TCRdb used MiXCR to reprocess the 5' RACE reads, holding one entry per CDR3 protein. The sample yields about 690,000 distinct CDR3 sequences, roughly 6% seen once. This clonotype was picked up a small number of times. The antigen remains unidentified. This CDR3 comprises 17 residues. Germline V lookup: CDR1 SQVTM, CDR2 ANQGSEA. V lost 6 bases and J lost 0; bases outside the gene matches: 14. The source is a young man in good health. Specimen: naive T cells sorted from blood. V is TRBV29-1 and J is TRBJ2-1; TRBD1 aligns across 7 bases. The CDR3 nucleotides are TGCAGCGTGAGAACCAAGGGGGCTACCACCTCCTACAATGAGCAGTTCTTC. It encodes CSVRTKGATTSYNEQFF.